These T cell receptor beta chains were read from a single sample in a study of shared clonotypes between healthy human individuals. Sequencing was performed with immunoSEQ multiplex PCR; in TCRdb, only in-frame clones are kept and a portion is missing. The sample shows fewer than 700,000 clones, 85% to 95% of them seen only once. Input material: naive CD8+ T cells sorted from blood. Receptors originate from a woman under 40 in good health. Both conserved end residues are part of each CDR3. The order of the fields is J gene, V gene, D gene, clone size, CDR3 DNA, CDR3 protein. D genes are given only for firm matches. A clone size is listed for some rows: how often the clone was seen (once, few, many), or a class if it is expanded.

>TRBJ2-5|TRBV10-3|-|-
TGTGCCATCAGTGAGGGGATACAGGGCCGGGAGACCCAGTACTTC
CAISEGIQGRETQYF
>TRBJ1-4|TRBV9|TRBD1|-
TGTGCCAGCAGCGTCTCCGGGACAGGGAATGAAAAACTGTTTTTT
CASSVSGTGNEKLFF
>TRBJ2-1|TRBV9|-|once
TGTGCCAGCAGCGTATTTGGCCCCGGTTACAATGAGCAGTTCTTC
CASSVFGPGYNEQFF
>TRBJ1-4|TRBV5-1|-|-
TGCGCCAGCACCGAAGGACCAGGGAGGGAACGTAATGAAAAACTGTTTTTT
CASTEGPGRERNEKLFF
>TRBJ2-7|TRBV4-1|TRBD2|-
TGCGCCAGCAGCCAACACTTACGGCTAGCGGGAGGAAACTACGAGCAGTACTTC
CASSQHLRLAGGNYEQYF
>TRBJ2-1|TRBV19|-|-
TGTGCCAGTAGTGGAGGACGGTACAATGAGCAGTTCTTC
CASSGGRYNEQFF
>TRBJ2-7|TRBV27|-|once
TGTGCCAGCAGTTTGGGTCGTTCCTACGAGCAGTACTTC
CASSLGRSYEQYF
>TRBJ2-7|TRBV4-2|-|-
TGTGCCAGCAGCCAAGATACGGGAGCTGGCTACGAGCAGTACTTC
CASSQDTGAGYEQYF
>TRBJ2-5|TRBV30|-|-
TGTGCCTGGAGTGTACCCCGGGACTTAATGGGGTTGTACTTC
CAWSVPRDLMGLYF
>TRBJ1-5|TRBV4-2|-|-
TGTGCCAGCAGCCAAGTTCTGCAGAGCAATCAGCCCCAGCATTTT
CASSQVLQSNQPQHF